Presented here are 7 T cell receptor beta chains from one specimen sequenced in a study of T cell responses to AZD1222 COVID-19 vaccine. Data came from immunoSEQ multiplex PCR; TCRdb stores just in-frame clones and leaves some out. The table lists 150,000 to 200,000 clones, roughly 92% of them singletons. The sample was peripheral blood, taken on day 0 of AZD1222 vaccination. These receptors originate from an adult in good health.

The chain joins TRBV4-2 to TRBJ2-5, with D perhaps TRBD2 (6 bases). Germline CDR1 LGHNA, CDR2 YNFKEQ. V gave up 1 base and J gave up 4 bases, with 10 bases separating them. This CDR3 has 14 amino acids. The CDR3 is CASSQVGGGETQYF. The DNA of the CDR3 is TGTGCCAGCAGCCAAGTGGGAGGCGGAGAGACCCAGTACTTC.

The chain employs TRBV12-3 or TRBV12-4 and TRBJ1-6; D is unresolved. The V gene lost 8 bases and the J gene lost 5 bases, with 10 bases spanning the gap. This CDR3 spans 13 amino acids. CDR3 region: CASHARNNSPLHF. CDR3 DNA: TGTGCCAGCCACGCCAGGAATAATTCACCCCTCCACTTT.

The rearrangement joins TRBV19 to TRBJ1-1, with D maybe TRBD1 (5 bases). CDR3 length: 13 residues. V gave up 3 bases and J gave up 5 bases, with 10 bases separating them. CDR1 and CDR2 from the germline V gene are LNHDA and SQIVND (reference sequence). The CDR3: CASSIKGETEAFF. The DNA of the CDR3 is TGTGCCAGTAGTATTAAAGGGGAAACTGAAGCTTTCTTT.

The chain has TRBV7-9 and TRBJ1-3; unclear D gene. The CDR3 contains 16 residues. CDR1 and CDR2 (germline): SEHNR, FQNEAQ (reference sequence). Trimming pared 1 base from V and 0 bases from J, leaving 10 bases between. Here the CDR3 reads CASSLGRPLSGNTIYF. CDR3 in DNA: TGTGCCAGCAGCTTAGGACGTCCCCTCTCTGGAAACACCATATATTTT.

V is TRBV7-9 and J is TRBJ2-7, with a tentative D call TRBD1 (5 bases). V was clipped by 2 bases and J by 3 bases, with 11 bases between them. The germline gives CDR1 SEHNR, CDR2 FQNEAQ (reference sequence). The CDR3 runs to 14 residues. The CDR3 DNA reads as TGTGCCAGCAGCTTAACTGACAGAAACTACGAGCAGTACTTC. This codes for CASSLTDRNYEQYF.

CDR3 residues: CASSAGVRGTYEQYF. The CDR3 DNA reads as TGTGCCAGCAGTGCCGGTGTAAGGGGGACCTACGAGCAGTACTTC. The chain carries TRBV9 and TRBJ2-7, with D perhaps TRBD1 (6 bases). The CDR3 has 15 residues. Trimming took 5 bases from V and 2 from J, leaving 17 bases between them. Germline V CDR1 and CDR2: SGDLS, YYNGEE.

V usage is TRBV9 and J usage is TRBJ2-1; 13 bases align to TRBD2. The CDR3 loop spans 16 amino acids. The junction had 6 bases not matched to a gene; V was cut back by 1 base and J by 8 bases. In germline, CDR1 is SGDLS, CDR2 YYNGEE. The CDR3 DNA sequence: TGTGCCAGCAGCGTAATCGTGGGACTAGCGGGACATGAGCAGTTCTTC. Protein sequence: CASSVIVGLAGHEQFF. The variable domain in full, with the rest retrieved from reference TRBV9 and TRBJ2-1, is DSGVTQTPKHLITATGQRVTLRCSPRSGDLSVYWYQQSLDQGLQFLIQYYNGEERAKGNILERFSAQQFPDLHSELNLSSLELGDSALYFCASSVIVGLAGHEQFFGPGTRLTVL.